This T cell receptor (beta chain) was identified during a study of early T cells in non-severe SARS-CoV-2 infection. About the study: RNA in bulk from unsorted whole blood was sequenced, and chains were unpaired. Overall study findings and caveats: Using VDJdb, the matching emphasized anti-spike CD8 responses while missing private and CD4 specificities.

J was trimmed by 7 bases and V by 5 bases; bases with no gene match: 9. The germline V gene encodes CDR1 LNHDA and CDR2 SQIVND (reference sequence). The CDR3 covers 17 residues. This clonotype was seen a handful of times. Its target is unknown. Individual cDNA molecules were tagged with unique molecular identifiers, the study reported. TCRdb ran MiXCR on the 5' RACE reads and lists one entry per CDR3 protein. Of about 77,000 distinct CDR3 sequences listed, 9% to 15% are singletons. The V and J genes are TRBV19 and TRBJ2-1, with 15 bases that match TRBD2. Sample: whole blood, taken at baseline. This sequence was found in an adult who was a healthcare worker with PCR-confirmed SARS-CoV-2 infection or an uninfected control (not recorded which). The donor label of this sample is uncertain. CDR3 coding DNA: TGTGCCAGTAGTTCCTGGACTAGCGGGAGGGCGTTTAATGAGCAGTTCTTC. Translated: CASSSWTSGRAFNEQFF.